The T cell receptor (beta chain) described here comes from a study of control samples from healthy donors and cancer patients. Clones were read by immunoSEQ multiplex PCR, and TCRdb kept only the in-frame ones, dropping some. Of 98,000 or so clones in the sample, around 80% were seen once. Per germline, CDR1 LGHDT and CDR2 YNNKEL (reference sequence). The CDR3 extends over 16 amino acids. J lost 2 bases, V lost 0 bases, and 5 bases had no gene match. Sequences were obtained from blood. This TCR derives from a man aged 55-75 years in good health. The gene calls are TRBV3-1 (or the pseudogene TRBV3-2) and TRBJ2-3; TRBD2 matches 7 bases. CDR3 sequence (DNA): TGTGCCAGCAGCCAAGAGGTCCGGGACTACACAGATACGCAGTATTTT. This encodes CASSQEVRDYTDTQYF.